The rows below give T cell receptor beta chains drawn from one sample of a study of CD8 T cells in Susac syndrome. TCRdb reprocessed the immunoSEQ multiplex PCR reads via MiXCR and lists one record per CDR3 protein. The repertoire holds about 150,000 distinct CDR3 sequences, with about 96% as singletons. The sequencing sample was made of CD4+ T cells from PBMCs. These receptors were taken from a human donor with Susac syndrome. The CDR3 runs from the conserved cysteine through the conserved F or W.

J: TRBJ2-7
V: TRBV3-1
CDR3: CASSQDRTFYEQYF

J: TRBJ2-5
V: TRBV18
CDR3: CASSPSGRTGETQYF

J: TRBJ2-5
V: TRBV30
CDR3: CAWSVRGGETQYF

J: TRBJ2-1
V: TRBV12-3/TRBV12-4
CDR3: CASSLGGPLNEQFF

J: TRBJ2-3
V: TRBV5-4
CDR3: CASRATSGGSDTQYF

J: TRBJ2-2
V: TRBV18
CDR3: CASSPLTPTGTSEGPGELFF

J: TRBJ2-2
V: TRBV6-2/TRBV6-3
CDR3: CASKRNMNTGELFF

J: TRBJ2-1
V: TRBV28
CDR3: CASSFSGSHNEQFF

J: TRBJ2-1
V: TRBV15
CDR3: CATSTSPEGEAYNEQFF

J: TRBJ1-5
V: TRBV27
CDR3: CASSAGTGSNQPQHF

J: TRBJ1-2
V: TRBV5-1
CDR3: CASSLVSGPGYTF

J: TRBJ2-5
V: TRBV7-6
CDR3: CASSLSEGANEETQYF

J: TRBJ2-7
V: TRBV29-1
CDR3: CSVELDSGPSYEQYF

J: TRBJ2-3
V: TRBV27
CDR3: CASSLRTGRRTDTQYF

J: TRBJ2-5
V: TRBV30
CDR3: CAWSANLQGPGVTQYF

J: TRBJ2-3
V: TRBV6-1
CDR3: CASRSRRDRAPDTQYF

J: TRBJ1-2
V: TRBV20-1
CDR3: CSASLAWRLYGYTF

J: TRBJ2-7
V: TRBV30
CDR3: CAWGGTSGYYEQYF

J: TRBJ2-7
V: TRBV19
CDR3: CASSIFPGREQYF

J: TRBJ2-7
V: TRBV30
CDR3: CAWSQTVGGGREQYF

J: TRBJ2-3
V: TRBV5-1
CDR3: CASGPLLSAGGRNLGSADTQYF

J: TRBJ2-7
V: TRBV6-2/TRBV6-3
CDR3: CASSYMGDDYEQYF

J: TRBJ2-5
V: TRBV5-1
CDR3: CASSGTGFETQYF

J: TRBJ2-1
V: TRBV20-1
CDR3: CSARVNGPSGNEQFF

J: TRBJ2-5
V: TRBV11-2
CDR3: CASSLGRELKTQYF

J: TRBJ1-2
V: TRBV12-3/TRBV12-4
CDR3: CASSLEFYGYTF